A single sample gave rise to the 24 T cell receptor beta chains below, sequenced in a study of lymphopenia after photon versus proton radiotherapy. Assay: immunoSEQ multiplex PCR; the TCRdb copy retains only in-frame clones and omits some. The top ten hold 50% of the sample, which has some 30,000 clones, 87% seen once. Sequencing was performed on peripheral blood, taken from a patient treated with proton-based radiotherapy. The origin of the receptors is a woman aged 55-70 years with cholangiocarcinoma. Some clones in this sample may be carry-over from other donors' samples.

This clone was seen only once. The CDR3 region is CASRELETQYF. The DNA of the CDR3 is TGTGCCAGCAGAGAGTTGGAGACCCAGTACTTC. The rearrangement joins TRBV6-5 to TRBJ2-5; D is uncertain. V shed 6 bases and J shed 5 bases, with 7 bases lying between them. Germline V gene lookup returns CDR1 MNHEY and CDR2 SVGAGI. CDR3 length equals 11 residues.

This rearrangement joins TRBV7-9 to TRBJ2-1; a possible D gene is TRBD1 (5 bases). Trimming removed 1 base from V and 7 bases from J, with 11 bases in between. The CDR3 consists of 14 residues. Germline CDR1 is SEHNR and CDR2 is FQNEAQ (reference sequence). Written as DNA, the CDR3 is TGTGCCAGCAGCTTAGGGGGCGATTCTAATGAGCAGTTCTTC. This gives the protein CASSLGGDSNEQFF.

V and J are TRBV7-8 and TRBJ2-7, with D unresolved. With 3 bases removed from V and 0 bases from J, the gap between germline ends came to 9 bases. The CDR3 runs to 14 residues. Germline V gene data show CDR1 as SGHVS and CDR2 as FQNEAQ. Written as DNA, the CDR3 is TGTGCCAGCAGCTTGGCGGACGGCTCCTACGAGCAGTACTTC. Translating it yields CASSLADGSYEQYF.

A word on this clone: A read error may account for a junction end that differs from germline. The identical CDR3 is also encoded by other nucleotide sequences in the sample. The chain is built from TRBV7-7 and TRBJ2-1; TRBD2 matches at 8 bases. Germline V gene lookup returns CDR1 SSHAT and CDR2 FNYEAQ (reference sequence). This CDR3 is built from 15 residues. The DNA of the CDR3 is TGTGCTAGCAGCTTAGGGGCGGGGGGATACAATGAGCAGTTCTTC. Its protein is CASSLGAGGYNEQFF.

V is TRBV15 and J is TRBJ2-3, with D uncertain. The CDR3 has 12 residues. Germline lookup yields CDR1 LNHNV and CDR2 YYDKDF (reference sequence). Trimming removed 0 bases at V and 5 bases at J, with 3 bases between. The chain's CDR3 is CATSRDGDTQYF. The CDR3, as DNA: TGTGCCACCAGCAGAGATGGAGATACGCAGTATTTT.

The rearrangement links TRBV5-1 to TRBJ1-3; no clear D gene. The V end was cut by 4 bases, the J end by 2 bases, with 19 bases between. CDR3 length: 17 residues. CDR1 and CDR2 from the germline V gene are SGHRS and YFSETQ. CDR3 nucleotide sequence: TGCGCCAGCAGCGCAGTTGGGGTTCAGGTTGCTGGAAACACCATATATTTT. Its protein is CASSAVGVQVAGNTIYF.

The J gene is TRBJ2-5, the V gene TRBV9, with unresolved D. The V and J ends lost 4 bases and 4 bases respectively, with 11 bases between them. The V gene's germline CDR1 is SGDLS and CDR2 YYNGEE. The CDR3 has 13 residues. CDR3 region: CASSRSEGETQYF. As DNA, the CDR3 is TGTGCCAGCAGCAGGTCGGAAGGAGAGACCCAGTACTTC.

This chain's CDR3 is CASLPPGDQPQHF. The CDR3 bases are TGTGCCAGCCTACCCCCCGGGGATCAGCCCCAGCATTTT. The chain joins TRBV6-1 to TRBJ1-5; D gene ambiguous. With 8 bases removed from V and 5 bases from J, the gap between germline ends came to 13 bases. Germline V CDR1 and CDR2: MNHNS, SASEGT. CDR3 size: 13 residues.

The chain couples TRBV25-1 to TRBJ1-2; a possible D gene is TRBD1 (6 bases). In germline, CDR1 is MGHDK, CDR2 SYGVNS. The V end lost 0 bases, the J end lost 3 bases, and 11 bases lay between the germline ends. This CDR3 is 15 amino acids long. The CDR3 nucleotides are TGTGCCAGCAGTGAATATCGGGGGCGCGACTATGGCTACACCTTC. The encoded protein is CASSEYRGRDYGYTF.

V is TRBV6-1 and J is TRBJ1-2; D is possibly TRBD1 (6 bases). Per germline, CDR1 MNHNS and CDR2 SASEGT. The CDR3 totals 15 residues. V was cut by 1 base and J by 8 bases, with 17 bases left in between. The CDR3 region is CASSEGTALTGGYTF. As DNA, the CDR3 is TGTGCCAGCAGTGAAGGGACAGCCCTAACCGGGGGCTACACCTTC.

This clone was observed a single time. The genes are TRBV2 and TRBJ2-3, with 11 nucleotides matching TRBD2. With 4 bases clipped from V and 3 bases from J, the junction kept 3 bases outside the gene matches. The length of the CDR3 is 15 residues. Germline CDR1 reads SNHLY; CDR2 reads FYNNEI. CDR3 nucleotide sequence: TGTGCCAGCAGTGGGGCTAGCGGGGGGACAGATACGCAGTATTTT. It codes for CASSGASGGTDTQYF.

This chain links TRBV6-5 with TRBJ1-3; a possible D gene is TRBD1 (5 bases). Germline V lookup: CDR1 MNHEY, CDR2 SVGAGI. Trimming shortened V by 4 bases and J by 9 bases, and 10 bases separated the two germline ends. This CDR3 has 12 amino acids. In DNA, the CDR3 is TGTGCCAGCAGTTCCCCAGGGACCACCATATATTTT. It yields the protein CASSSPGTTIYF.

This chain links TRBV6-5 with TRBJ2-3; D gene uncertain. This CDR3 comprises 12 residues. Per germline, CDR1 MNHEY and CDR2 SVGAGI. Trimming removed 10 bases at V and 10 bases at J, with 18 bases between. The CDR3 region is CAISAPGSAQYF. The DNA of the CDR3 is TGTGCCATCTCCGCCCCGGGTTCGGCGCAGTATTTT.

The chain carries TRBV29-1 and TRBJ2-7; TRBD2 is a possible D gene (6 bases). Per the germline V gene, CDR1 is SQVTM and CDR2 is ANQGSEA. V lost 3 bases, J lost 6 bases, and 18 bases lay in between. This CDR3 has 14 residues. The CDR3 region has the DNA TGCAGCGTTGATTCTCGGGGGAGCTCTGGCGAGCAGTACTTC. Residues: CSVDSRGSSGEQYF.

The J gene is TRBJ2-1, the V gene TRBV5-1; 8 bases agree with TRBD1. The J segment lost 0 bases and the V segment lost 3 bases, leaving 8 bases of the junction unmatched. The CDR3 is 17 amino acids. The V gene's germline CDR1 is SGHRS and CDR2 YFSETQ. For the CDR3, the DNA is TGCGCCAGCAGCTACCGACAGGGGACATACTCCTACAATGAGCAGTTCTTC. Translated, it gives CASSYRQGTYSYNEQFF.

The chain links TRBV5-6 to TRBJ1-6; D may be TRBD1 (5 bases). From germline, CDR1 is SGHDT and CDR2 YYEEEE. The CDR3 length is 16 residues. V was shortened by 0 bases and J by 11 bases, with 18 bases between the two germline ends. In DNA form, the CDR3 reads TGTGCCAGCAGCTTGGCCGGGACCTACAGTGTGGCACCCCTCCACTTT. Encoded protein: CASSLAGTYSVAPLHF. The variable domain in full, with the rest retrieved from reference TRBV5-6 and TRBJ1-6, is DAGVTQSPTHLIKTRGQQVTLRCSPKSGHDTVSWYQQALGQGPQFIFQYYEEEERQRGNFPDRFSGHQFPNYSSELNVNALLLGDSALYLCASSLAGTYSVAPLHFGNGTRLTVT.

This clone was detected once. The chain joins TRBV7-2 to TRBJ2-5; 11 nucleotides agree with TRBD1. The length of the CDR3 is 15 residues. Germline V gene sequence: CDR1 SGHTA, CDR2 FQGNSA. The V and J ends lost 6 bases and 7 bases, in that order; junction bases with no gene match: 10. The CDR3, as DNA: TGTGCCAGCAGATCCGGACAGGGGGCGCCGGGGACCCAGTACTTC. This gives the protein CASRSGQGAPGTQYF.

By share, this clone counts as large. The gene calls are TRBV9 and TRBJ2-1; TRBD2 matches at 7 bases. CDR1 is SGDLS, CDR2 YYNGEE, per germline. The CDR3 length is 15 residues. After removal of 6 bases from V and 6 bases from J, the junction contained 12 bases not matched to a gene. The DNA of the CDR3 is TGTGCCAGCACCAAAATAGCGGGCCCTTCCAATGAGCAGTTCTTC. This gives the protein CASTKIAGPSNEQFF.

This chain uses TRBV6-5 with TRBJ2-7; D is tentatively TRBD1 or TRBD2 (5 bases each). The V gene's germline CDR1 is MNHEY and CDR2 SVGAGI. V dropped 4 bases and J dropped 2 bases, with 15 bases sitting between them. This CDR3 contains 15 residues. CDR3 in amino acids: CASSLVGGNPYEQYF. CDR3 nucleotides: TGTGCCAGCAGTTTGGTTGGGGGAAACCCCTACGAGCAGTACTTC.

On this clone itself: Relative to the germline gene, one junction end is altered; a read error may explain this. This chain joins TRBV7-7 and TRBJ2-3; no reliable D call. CDR1 and CDR2 (germline): SSHAT, FNYEAQ (reference sequence). The CDR3 totals 15 residues. CDR3 sequence: CASSLAHGVADTQYF. CDR3 bases: TGTGCTAGCAGCTTAGCCCATGGGGTCGCAGATACGCAGTATTTT.

This clone was observed a few times. The V call is TRBV18, the J call TRBJ1-2; 7 bases are shared with TRBD1. The germline CDR1 and CDR2 sequences are KGHSH and LQKENI. V trimming: 6 bases; J trimming: 8 bases; junction bases outside the gene matches: 15. The CDR3 is 15 residues long. The CDR3 DNA is TGTGCCAGCTCGGACAGACAGGGACCTCCGGAGGGCTACACCTTC. This translates into CASSDRQGPPEGYTF.

V gene TRBV2 combines with J gene TRBJ2-7; D is unresolved. The CDR3 has 12 residues. Germline values: CDR1 SNHLY, CDR2 FYNNEI. V lost 5 bases to trimming and J lost 7 bases, with 12 bases between them. The DNA of the CDR3 is TGTGCCAGCAGTTGGGGTCTTGGGGAGCAGTACTTC. It codes for CASSWGLGEQYF.

This chain joins TRBV7-9 and TRBJ1-2; D is ambiguous. Looked up from germline, CDR1 is SEHNR and CDR2 is FQNEAQ (reference sequence). Deletions cut 0 bases from V and 8 bases from J, with 16 bases between. The CDR3 is 15 amino acids. CDR3 in DNA: TGTGCCAGCAGCTTAGCGATTCTCCCGTTGGAGGGCTACACCTTC. Protein product: CASSLAILPLEGYTF.

V usage is TRBV2 and J usage is TRBJ1-2; D is ambiguous. The CDR3 loop spans 10 amino acids. Trimming stripped 6 bases from V and 5 bases from J, with 4 bases between. Germline assignment: CDR1 SNHLY and CDR2 FYNNEI. CDR3 in DNA: TGTGCCAGCAGAGGGTATGGCTACACCTTC. This sequence encodes CASRGYGYTF. The full variable domain, completed using reference TRBV2 and TRBJ1-2, is EPEVTQTPSHQVTQMGQEVILRCVPISNHLYFYWYRQILGQKVEFLVSFYNNEISEKSEIFDDQFSVERPDGSNFTLKIRSTKLEDSAMYFCASRGYGYTFGSGTRLTVV.